This entry lists 22 T cell receptor beta chains sequenced from one sample in a study of response to subunit inactivated influenza vaccine. MiXCR was run by TCRdb on the RT-PCR reads, yielding one entry per CDR3 protein. The sample includes approximately 700,000 distinct CDR3 sequences, about 15% of them seen just once. The sample here was PBMCs from blood, taken 11 to 12 days after vaccination. The receptor set was obtained from a man aged 45-65 years who received an inactivated influenza vaccine.

This clonotype was picked up a small number of times. The V and J genes are TRBV12-3 or TRBV12-4 and TRBJ2-5; D is unresolved. The CDR3 runs 13 residues. CDR3 residues: CAVQTRSLETQYF. The CDR3 DNA sequence: TGTGCGGTCCAAACGAGGAGCTTGGAGACCCAGTACTTC.

The chain links TRBV10-3 to TRBJ2-3; no reliable D call. In germline, CDR1 is ENHRY, CDR2 SYGVKD. Trimming pared 0 bases from V and 2 bases from J, leaving 15 bases between. CDR3 length equals 17 residues. The CDR3 nucleotides read TGTGCCATCAGTGAGTCGATCACACGTACTTCCACAGATACGCAGTATTTT. This encodes CAISESITRTSTDTQYF.

The V gene is TRBV10-1, the J gene TRBJ2-3, with 11 bases identical to TRBD2. There are 17 residues in the CDR3. The germline CDR1 and CDR2 sequences are WNHNN and SYGVQD (reference sequence). V trimming: 3 bases; J trimming: 2 bases; junction bases outside the gene matches: 7. The CDR3 reads CASSERSGGASTDTQYF. In nucleotides, the CDR3 is TGCGCCAGCAGTGAACGTAGCGGGGGGGCCTCCACAGATACGCAGTATTTT.

The table lists this clonotype with a few counts. The chain employs TRBV28 and TRBJ2-1, with D maybe TRBD2 (6 bases). Germline V CDR1 and CDR2: MDHEN, SYDVKM. There are 13 residues in the CDR3. V gave up 6 bases and J gave up 3 bases, with 9 bases separating them. This chain's CDR3 is CASRPGLYNEQFF. CDR3 coding DNA: TGTGCCAGCAGGCCGGGACTCTACAATGAGCAGTTCTTC.

This chain links TRBV28 with TRBJ2-7; D may be TRBD2 (5 bases). This CDR3 region has 11 residues. The V end lost 8 bases, the J end lost 2 bases, and 7 bases lay between the germline ends. CDR1 and CDR2 (germline): MDHEN, SYDVKM. CDR3 in DNA: TGTGCCAGCGTGAGGGCCTACGAGCAGTACTTC. This encodes CASVRAYEQYF.

Regarding this clonotype: A read error may be the cause here, since a much bigger clone is one base away. CDR3 loop: CATSSGGSYEQHF. CDR3 sequence (DNA): TGTGCCACCAGCAGTGGCGGGAGCTACGAGCAGCACTTC. V gene TRBV15 combines with J gene TRBJ2-7, with TRBD2 matching over 7 bases. This CDR3 region has 13 residues. Germline V gives CDR1 LNHNV, CDR2 YYDKDF (reference sequence).

The rearrangement joins TRBV4-2 to TRBJ1-1, with D possibly matching TRBD1 (5 bases). This CDR3 comprises 18 residues. Trimming stripped 0 bases from V and 3 bases from J, with 20 bases between. Germline CDR1 reads LGHNA; CDR2 reads YNFKEQ. CDR3: CASSQDWAVTGGDTEAFF. The CDR3 nucleotides are TGTGCCAGCAGCCAAGATTGGGCCGTTACAGGTGGGGACACTGAAGCTTTCTTT.

The chain recombines TRBV10-3 with TRBJ2-2; tentatively, D is TRBD1 or TRBD2 (5 bases each). The germline V gene has CDR1 ENHRY and CDR2 SYGVKD. V was trimmed by 8 bases and J by 0 bases, leaving 13 bases between them. This CDR3 spans 15 amino acids. The CDR3 region is CAIGRDGTNTGELFF. The CDR3 DNA follows: TGTGCCATCGGACGGGACGGAACGAACACCGGGGAGCTGTTTTTT.

The V call is TRBV5-1, the J call TRBJ2-1, with TRBD2 matching 9 bases. The CDR3 loop spans 19 amino acids. V trimming: 1 base; J trimming: 0 bases; junction bases outside the gene matches: 11. Per germline, CDR1 SGHRS and CDR2 YFSETQ. In DNA form, the CDR3 reads TGCGCCAGCAGCTTGTGGGACAGCGGGAGGTCACCCTCCTACAATGAGCAGTTCTTC. The encoded protein is CASSLWDSGRSPSYNEQFF.

This chain links TRBV5-1 with TRBJ2-1; 10 bases are a match to TRBD2. Per germline, CDR1 SGHRS and CDR2 YFSETQ. The junction had 12 bases not matched to a gene; V was cut back by 0 bases and J by 0 bases. The CDR3 spans 20 residues. CDR3 nucleotide sequence: TGCGCCAGCAGCTTGGCCACGGGTCTAGCGGGAGTTCGCTCCTACAATGAGCAGTTCTTC. This translates into CASSLATGLAGVRSYNEQFF.

The chain is built from TRBV25-1 and TRBJ1-5; D remains ambiguous. Germline V gene sequence: CDR1 MGHDK, CDR2 SYGVNS. The V gene lost 1 base and the J gene lost 1 base, with 8 bases spanning the gap. This CDR3 has 15 residues. The CDR3, as DNA: TGTGCCAGCAGTGAATCCGGCGGAAGCAATCAGCCCCAGCATTTT. Translated: CASSESGGSNQPQHF.

This clonotype was found a few times. The rearrangement uses TRBV28 and TRBJ1-5; TRBD1 might be the D (5 bases). The CDR3 has 14 residues. Germline CDR1 is MDHEN and CDR2 is SYDVKM. The V end lost 6 bases, the J end lost 2 bases, and 11 bases lay between the germline ends. The CDR3 coding sequence is TGTGCCAGCAGACGTATAGGGGGCAATCAGCCCCAGCATTTT. This translates into CASRRIGGNQPQHF.

The chain employs TRBV20-1 and TRBJ2-1; 8 nucleotides agree with TRBD2. The CDR3 sequence is 16 residues long. The J segment lost 2 bases and the V segment lost 5 bases, leaving 11 bases of the junction unmatched. In germline, CDR1 is DFQATT, CDR2 SNEGSKA (reference sequence). CDR3: CSAGSALADTYNEQFF. CDR3 in DNA: TGCAGTGCTGGCAGTGCACTAGCGGACACCTACAATGAGCAGTTCTTC.

V and J are TRBV6-1 and TRBJ1-2; no clear D gene. Per germline, CDR1 MNHNS and CDR2 SASEGT. This CDR3 spans 14 amino acids. V shed 7 bases and J shed 4 bases, with 16 bases lying between them. Here the CDR3 DNA reads TGTGCCAGCAAGATTTTAGGTTATCGCTATGGCTACACCTTC. Translated: CASKILGYRYGYTF.

The chain carries TRBV3-1 and TRBJ2-7; D is possibly TRBD2 (6 bases). CDR1 is LGHDT and CDR2 is YNNKEL in the germline V gene (reference sequence). This CDR3 has 14 amino acids. V lost 3 bases and J lost 2, with 11 bases in between. CDR3 nucleotides: TGTGCCAGCAGCCAGTCGGGACTCACCTACGAGCAGTACTTC. Encoded protein: CASSQSGLTYEQYF.

With respect to this clonotype: Just one base apart from a much larger clone, this may be a read error. The chain joins TRBV29-1 to TRBJ2-1; no firm D call. CDR1 SQVTM and CDR2 ANQGSEA come from the germline V gene. V was clipped by 6 bases and J by 4 bases, with 7 bases between them. The CDR3 runs 11 residues. The CDR3 DNA sequence: TGCAGCGTCAAGAAGTACAATGAGCAGTTCTTC. Protein: CSVKKYNEQFF.

V usage is TRBV7-2 and J usage is TRBJ2-6; TRBD1 is a possible D gene (6 bases). There are 17 residues in the CDR3. The V end was cut by 1 base, the J end by 1 base, with 11 bases between. Germline V gene lookup returns CDR1 SGHTA and CDR2 FQGNSA. CDR3 loop: CASSLVADRSGANVLTF. The DNA of the CDR3 is TGTGCCAGCAGCTTAGTGGCGGACAGATCTGGGGCCAACGTCCTGACTTTC.

This clonotype showed up many times. The chain carries TRBV29-1 and TRBJ2-7; tentatively, D is TRBD1 (6 bases). The ends were cut back, 3 bases at V and 3 bases at J, with 18 bases in the middle. Germline V gene data show CDR1 as SQVTM and CDR2 as ANQGSEA. This CDR3 region has 15 residues. The CDR3 DNA follows: TGCAGCGTTGAGTTACGGCAGGGGTTAGTCTACGAGCAGTACTTC. Amino acid sequence: CSVELRQGLVYEQYF.

This clonotype was detected once. The CDR3 sequence is CASSLEGGHVTDTQYF. DNA for the CDR3: TGCGCCAGCAGCCTCGAGGGGGGCCATGTCACAGATACGCAGTATTTT. The chain carries TRBV4-3 and TRBJ2-3; either TRBD1 or TRBD2 may fit D (6 bases each). Germline values: CDR1 LGHNA, CDR2 YSLEER. The CDR3 extends over 16 amino acids. The V and J ends lost 4 bases and 2 bases respectively, with 16 bases between them.

This chain connects TRBV20-1 to TRBJ1-1; unclear D gene. Looked up from germline, CDR1 is DFQATT and CDR2 is SNEGSKA (reference sequence). This CDR3 is 11 amino acids long. V was clipped by 2 bases and J by 3 bases, with 4 bases between them. CDR3 in amino acids: CSARMDTEAFF. The CDR3 DNA is TGCAGTGCTAGAATGGACACTGAAGCTTTCTTT.

The chain is built from TRBV29-1 and TRBJ2-1; TRBD2 matches 9 bases. V shed 6 bases and J 1 base; nucleotides not matched to a gene: 7. The CDR3 is 15 residues long. CDR1 and CDR2 from the germline V gene are SQVTM and ANQGSEA. CDR3 DNA: TGCAGCGTGACCTTAGCGGGAGTGTCCTACAATGAGCAGTTCTTC. This encodes CSVTLAGVSYNEQFF.

This clonotype was detected ten times or more. The gene calls are TRBV2 and TRBJ2-3; the D gene is possibly TRBD1 (5 bases). The CDR3 contains 16 residues. Trimming stripped 3 bases from V and 2 bases from J, with 15 bases between. Per germline, CDR1 SNHLY and CDR2 FYNNEI. DNA of the CDR3: TGTGCCAGCAGTGATATAAGGGGCACCTTCACAGATACGCAGTATTTT. This encodes CASSDIRGTFTDTQYF. The variable domain in full, with the rest retrieved from reference TRBV2 and TRBJ2-3, is EPEVTQTPSHQVTQMGQEVILRCVPISNHLYFYWYRQILGQKVEFLVSFYNNEISEKSEIFDDQFSVERPDGSNFTLKIRSTKLEDSAMYFCASSDIRGTFTDTQYFGPGTRLTVL.